This T cell receptor beta chain originates from a study of early stage breast cancer tumors (dated by TCRdb to about 2017). In terms of the full investigation: Of the approximately 15 invasive breast tumors, about 13 were found to be estrogen receptor-positive, progesterone receptor-positive and HER2-negative. Of the approximately twelve ER+/PR+/HER2- tumors, eight were classified as invasive ductal carcinomas and four as invasive lobular carcinomas. On average, each sample got around 10-fold read coverage. A total of around 2.7 million templates, representing 1,097,674 unique clonotypes, were detected across all samples.

Overall study results and their limits: Tumors showed 2 to 2.5-fold higher T cell density and higher clonality than adjacent normal breast tissue. The small cohort size prevented analysis by tumor subtype. Enriched TCRB sequences shared across patients were mostly commonly generated sequences, unlikely to play an important role in the tumor microenvironment. Repertoires from blood and normal breast were more alike than repertoires from blood and tumor, and in 14 of 16 patients, comparing each tissue with blood separated tumor from normal. Chain pairing and functional markers such as CD4, CD8 and FOXP3 were not captured by bulk genomic DNA sequencing of unsorted cells.

Dicing about 20-55 mg of tumor tissue typically produced more than 2.5 ug of DNA. The study profiled bulk TCR beta-chain repertoires in matched peripheral blood, tumor and adjacent normal breast tissue taken from approximately 15 patients with early-stage breast cancer. Once resection was done, tumor tissue identified by eye was cut out and put into prechilled RNAlater. Tumor tissue (roughly 18-50 mg) was diced and then homogenized with a TissueLyser II in RLTplus buffer containing beta-mercaptoethanol and antifoaming agent. Genomic DNA was extracted with the Qiagen AllPrep DNA/RNA Mini kit. CDR3 length: 13 amino acids, cysteine to phenylalanine. Kept here is only the CDR3 DNA, which spans 39 bases and is read in frame from base 1. Deletion took 0 bases off V and 12 bases off J, with a span of 15 bases between the germline ends. According to the germline V gene (reference sequence), CDR1 reads LNHNV and CDR2 reads YYDKDF.

Two independent genomic DNA replicates were amplified for each sample, with approximately 0.5 ug used for blood and roughly 1.5 ug for tumor or normal breast. TCRB sequencing of genomic DNA was carried out with the ImmunoSeq Intro kit according to the manufacturer's instructions. The multiplex PCR ran for 30 to 35 cycles using proprietary primers and spike-in control sequences for absolute quantification. Single-end 150-bp reads were used to sequence an 87-bp fragment spanning the CDR3 and the flanking V and J genes. Seven samples, with two replicates for each sample, were multiplexed per lane of an Illumina MiSeq using version 3.0 chemistry. On the study's bioinformatics: The vendor's proprietary pipeline processed the raw data and merged both replicates into a single result for each sample. Productive rearrangements sharing the V-gene family, CDR3 amino acid sequence and J-gene segment were defined as clonotypes. To compute clonality, the normalized Shannon entropy (Pielou evenness) of TCRB abundances was subtracted from 1. To estimate T cell density, the total number of templates was divided by the number of input cells, which was inferred from the amount of DNA input. Recon with default parameters was used to estimate total repertoire diversity and clonality. A clonotype was considered tumor-enriched if its abundance in tumor exceeded 0.1% and was at least 32-fold higher than its abundance in normal breast. In TCRdb, the immuneACCESS table is reduced to in-frame sequences with V and J assigned. These tables do not hold every clone; where another copy was compared, an unresolved V gene accounts for under half, and the others remain unexplained. The V and J calls and clone size are taken from that table; D and trimming were inferred from the DNA. The sample table records about 9,500 clones; 66% of these occur just once. In total, the top ten clones hold roughly 7% of the sample.

In this sample, this clone turned up a few times. Its antigen remains undetermined. Base qualities are missing; no much larger clone stands one base away. The origin of this receptor is a person aged 50-59 years with breast cancer. The sequencing input was breast tumor tissue. The sequence is built from TRBV15 and TRBJ2-7; a tentative D match to TRBD1 spans 6 bases. The nucleotide sequence reads as follows: TGTGCCACCAGCAGAGATCTTGTTACAGGGAGGTACTTC. It specifies CATSRDLVTGRYF.